This TCR beta chain was sequenced during a study of Ad26.COV2.S vaccination and SARS-CoV-2 variants. Study findings and constraints: Total T cell responses were possibly underestimated by TCR breadth and depth analyses. Vaccinees reportedly had broad spike-specific CD8+ and CD4+ T cell responses. Measurement of non-spike TCR breadth gave similar results in vaccine and placebo recipients.

Clones were read by immunoSEQ multiplex PCR, and TCRdb kept only the in-frame ones, dropping some. The table shows 300,000 to 400,000 clones, with roughly 91% occurring only once. Treatment noted: roughly 19 received Ad26.COV2.S at low or high dose, single or two shots; about 5 received placebo; per-sample allocation not given. Day 63 following the first vaccine or placebo injection was when the samples were taken. An adult donor aged 18-55 years was enrolled in Boston. Turning to this clone: Its antigen is unknown.

Per germline, CDR1 MNHNS and CDR2 SASEGT. The CDR3 length is 17 residues. The germline V and J ends were trimmed by 0 bases and 4 bases, with 15 bases remaining between them. The material sequenced was peripheral blood, taken in a trial of Ad26.COV2.S vaccine versus placebo. V gene TRBV6-1 combines with J gene TRBJ1-4; D unclear. This clonotype originated in a person aged 18-60 years who received the Ad26.COV2.S COVID-19 vaccine or a placebo. The CDR3 reads CASSEALWGRGNEKLFF. In nucleotides, the CDR3 is TGTGCCAGCAGTGAAGCCTTATGGGGTAGAGGTAATGAAAAACTGTTTTTT.